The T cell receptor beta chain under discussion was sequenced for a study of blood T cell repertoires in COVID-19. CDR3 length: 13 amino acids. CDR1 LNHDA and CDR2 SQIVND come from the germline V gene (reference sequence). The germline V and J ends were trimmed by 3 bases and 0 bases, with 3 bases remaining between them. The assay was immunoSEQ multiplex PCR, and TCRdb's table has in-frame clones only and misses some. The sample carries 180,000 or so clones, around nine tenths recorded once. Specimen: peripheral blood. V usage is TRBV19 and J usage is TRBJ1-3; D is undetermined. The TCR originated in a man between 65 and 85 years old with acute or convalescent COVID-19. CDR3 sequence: CASSIRSGNTIYF. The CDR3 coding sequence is TGTGCCAGTAGTATCCGCTCTGGAAACACCATATATTTT. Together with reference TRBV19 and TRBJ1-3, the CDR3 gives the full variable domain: DGGITQSPKYLFRKEGQNVTLSCEQNLNHDAMYWYRQDPGQGLRLIYYSQIVNDFQKGDIAEGYSVSREKKESFPLTVTSAQKNPTAFYLCASSIRSGNTIYFGEGSWLTVV.